The clone carrying this T cell receptor (beta chain) was seen many times. The antigen remains undetermined. The sample comes from a study of tumor-infiltrating lymphocytes in primary liver carcinoma. A primer in the constant region served to generate TCR beta cDNA from about 480 ng of total RNA. Modified slightly, ARM-PCR produced TCR beta libraries over three nested multiplex PCR rounds. The study ran its first two PCR rounds for roughly 11 cycles each, using TRBV1-TRBV30 forward primers and a C-beta reverse primer. TCRdb ran MiXCR on the multiplex PCR reads and lists one entry per CDR3 protein. In the table there are some 50,000 distinct CDR3 sequences, less than 75% of which are singletons. V lost 3 bases, J lost 2 bases, and 20 bases lay in between. The CDR3 contains 17 residues. Per germline, CDR1 GTSNPN and CDR2 SVGIG (reference sequence). Study results and caveats: Just around 8-25% of top clones spanned all five tumor regions.

It was from about 19-30 mg of unsorted bulk tissue that RNA and DNA were co-extracted. Patients had primary liver carcinoma treated by surgical resection. Patients carried chronic HBV infection without prior treatment. The clonotype comes from a man aged 40-49 years with primary liver carcinoma and hepatitis B virus infection. J is TRBJ1-5 and V is TRBV30, with a possible D match to TRBD1 (5 bases). Sequencing was performed on liver tumor tissue from sampling region 5. Sample subset: tumor region T5, tumor centre. CDR3 sequence: CAWSAVGANWGNQPQHF. CDR3 nucleotides: TGTGCCTGGAGCGCCGTAGGGGCAAATTGGGGCAATCAGCCCCAGCATTTT.